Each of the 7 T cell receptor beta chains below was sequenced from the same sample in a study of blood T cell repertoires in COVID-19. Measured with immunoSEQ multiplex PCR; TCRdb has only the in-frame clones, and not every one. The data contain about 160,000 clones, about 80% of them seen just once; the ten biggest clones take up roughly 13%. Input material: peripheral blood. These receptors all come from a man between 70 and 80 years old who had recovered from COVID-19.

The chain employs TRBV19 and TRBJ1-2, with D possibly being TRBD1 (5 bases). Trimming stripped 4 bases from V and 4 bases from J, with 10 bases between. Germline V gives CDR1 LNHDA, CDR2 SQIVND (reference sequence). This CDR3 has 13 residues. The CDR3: CASSTDSFYGYTF. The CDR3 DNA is TGTGCCAGTAGTACCGACAGTTTCTATGGCTACACCTTC.

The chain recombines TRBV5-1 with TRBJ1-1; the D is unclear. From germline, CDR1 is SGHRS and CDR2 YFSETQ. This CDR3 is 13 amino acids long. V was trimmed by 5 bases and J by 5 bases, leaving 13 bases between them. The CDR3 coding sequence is TGCGCCAGCAGGACTGTGGCGGAGACTGAAGCTTTCTTT. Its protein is CASRTVAETEAFF. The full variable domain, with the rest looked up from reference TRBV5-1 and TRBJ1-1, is KAGVTQTPRYLIKTRGQQVTLSCSPISGHRSVSWYQQTPGQGLQFLFEYFSETQRNKGNFPGRFSGRQFSNSRSEMNVSTLELGDSALYLCASRTVAETEAFFGQGTRLTVV.

CDR3 region: CASSQEKSGTGYEQYF. CDR3 bases: TGCGCCAGCAGCCAAGAGAAAAGCGGGACAGGATACGAGCAGTACTTC. The chain uses TRBV4-1 and TRBJ2-7, with D tentatively TRBD1 (8 bases). Germline assignment: CDR1 MGHRA and CDR2 YSYEKL. The CDR3 has 16 amino acids. Trimming stripped 0 bases from V and 4 bases from J, with 16 bases between.

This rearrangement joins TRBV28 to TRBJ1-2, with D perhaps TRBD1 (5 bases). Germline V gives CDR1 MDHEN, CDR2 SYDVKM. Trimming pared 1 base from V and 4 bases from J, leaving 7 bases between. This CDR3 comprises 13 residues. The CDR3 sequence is CASSLSDTYGYTF. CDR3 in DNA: TGTGCCAGCAGTTTATCGGACACCTATGGCTACACCTTC.

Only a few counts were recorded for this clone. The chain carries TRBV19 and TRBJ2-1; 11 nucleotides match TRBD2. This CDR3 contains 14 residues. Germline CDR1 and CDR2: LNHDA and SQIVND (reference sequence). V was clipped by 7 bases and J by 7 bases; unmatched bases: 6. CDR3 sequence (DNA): TGTGCCAGTAAACTAGCGGGAGTAGGGAATGAGCAGTTCTTC. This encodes CASKLAGVGNEQFF.

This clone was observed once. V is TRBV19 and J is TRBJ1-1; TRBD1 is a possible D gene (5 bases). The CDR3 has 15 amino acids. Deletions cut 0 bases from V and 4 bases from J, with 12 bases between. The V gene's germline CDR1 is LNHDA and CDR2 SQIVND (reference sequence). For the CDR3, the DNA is TGTGCCAGTAGTATAGACTCGGGGGTGAGCACTGAAGCTTTCTTT. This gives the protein CASSIDSGVSTEAFF.

CDR3 loop: CASSVGGQPRSGEQFF. The CDR3 DNA sequence: TGTGCCAGCAGCGTAGGCGGGCAGCCCAGATCCGGTGAGCAGTTCTTC. The chain links TRBV9 to TRBJ2-1; D is possibly TRBD2 (5 bases). This CDR3 is 16 amino acids long. The V and J ends lost 0 bases and 9 bases respectively, with 19 bases between them. In germline, CDR1 is SGDLS, CDR2 YYNGEE. Together with reference TRBV9 and TRBJ2-1, the CDR3 gives the full variable domain: DSGVTQTPKHLITATGQRVTLRCSPRSGDLSVYWYQQSLDQGLQFLIQYYNGEERAKGNILERFSAQQFPDLHSELNLSSLELGDSALYFCASSVGGQPRSGEQFFGPGTRLTVL.